This TCR beta chain was recorded in a study of control samples from healthy donors and cancer patients. Germline V lookup: CDR1 ENHRY, CDR2 SYGVKD. This CDR3 contains 17 residues. Trimming took 0 bases from V and 6 from J; bases not matched to a gene: 4. This table comes from immunoSEQ multiplex PCR, and its TCRdb copy is limited to in-frame clones, with some not included. The sample includes around 110,000 clones, around 90% of them seen just once. Only one count was recorded for this clone. The clonotype originates from a woman between 65 and 79 years old in good health. The sequenced material came from blood. The chain has TRBV10-3 and TRBJ2-2; TRBD2 matches at 13 bases. The CDR3 region has the DNA TGTGCCATCAGTGAGTCGACTAGCGGGGGGTTGGCCGGGGAGCTGTTTTTT. This sequence encodes CAISESTSGGLAGELFF.